This T cell receptor beta chain was captured by sequencing in a study of blood T cell repertoires in COVID-19. Overall study: Sites across the United States, Italy and Spain contributed samples from acute and convalescent COVID-19. PBMCs, B-cell-depleted T cells, or T cells were the source of the cDNA or gDNA that made up the material.

In the source study's methods: Amplification of reference gene primers was used by the study to estimate nucleated cell counts. The repertoire was sequenced with immunoSEQ multiplex PCR; TCRdb's copy has only in-frame clones and lacks some. Clone size and V and J calls were adopted from that table, with D and trimming inferred from the DNA. The table shows over 85,000 clones, with approximately 65% occurring only once. V lost 3 bases and J lost 2; bases outside the gene matches: 4. The V gene's germline CDR1 is SGHTA and CDR2 FQGTGA. The CDR3 consists of 15 residues. The V call is TRBV7-3, the J call TRBJ2-5, with 9 nucleotides matching TRBD2. The clonotype comes from a woman in her sixties or seventies with acute or convalescent COVID-19. Sequenced: peripheral blood. CDR3 nucleotide sequence: TGTGCCAGCAGCTTCGTAGCGGGGGCGCAAGAGACCCAGTACTTC. Residues: CASSFVAGAQETQYF.